The 25 T cell receptor beta chains below come from one sample, sequenced in a study of T cell changes during pregnancy in multiple sclerosis. Method: immunoSEQ multiplex PCR; TCRdb's copy keeps in-frame clones and lacks some. The sample has 91,000 or so clones, 80% to 95% seen once. Material: peripheral blood, obtained after pregnancy. Receptors were obtained from a female donor with multiple sclerosis, enrolled in a pregnancy study.

Comment on this clone: The same CDR3 also results from other DNA sequences found in this sample. This chain connects TRBV6-1 to TRBJ2-3; D perhaps matches TRBD1 (6 bases). Germline V gene sequence: CDR1 MNHNS, CDR2 SASEGT. CDR3 length: 13 residues. V shed 8 bases and J shed 2 bases, with 11 bases lying between them. This CDR3 is CASRTGNTDTQYF. The CDR3 nucleotides are TGTGCCAGCCGCACAGGGAACACAGATACGCAGTATTTT.

This clone was picked up a small number of times. The V and J genes are TRBV4-2 and TRBJ1-5, with no clear D. The CDR3 runs 13 residues. Germline CDR1 is LGHNA and CDR2 is YNFKEQ. The ends were cut back, 0 bases at V and 3 bases at J, with 3 bases in the middle. The CDR3 region is CASSQDHNQPQHF. CDR3 in DNA: TGTGCCAGCAGCCAAGATCACAATCAGCCCCAGCATTTT.

The gene calls are TRBV25-1 and TRBJ2-5, with D tentatively TRBD1 (6 bases). Per germline, CDR1 MGHDK and CDR2 SYGVNS. The CDR3 extends over 14 amino acids. V lost 0 bases and J lost 5, with 10 bases in between. The CDR3, as DNA: TGTGCCAGCAGTGAATACCAGGGGATGGAGACCCAGTACTTC. Encoded protein: CASSEYQGMETQYF.

V is TRBV11-2 and J is TRBJ2-7; D perhaps matches TRBD2 (6 bases). The CDR3 runs 16 residues. V was trimmed by 5 bases and J by 3 bases, leaving 20 bases between them. Germline CDR1 is SGHAT and CDR2 is FQNNGV. The CDR3 region is CASSPLARRGDYEQYF. CDR3 nucleotides: TGTGCCAGCAGCCCACTAGCTCGGCGTGGTGACTACGAGCAGTACTTC.

Details on this clone: Germline and junction disagree at one end, which may indicate a read error. The J gene is TRBJ2-7, the V gene TRBV7-2, with 9 positions matching TRBD1. Per the germline V gene, CDR1 is SGHTA and CDR2 is FQGNSA. The CDR3 totals 13 residues. In nucleotides, the CDR3 is TGTGCCAGCAGCTTAGGTCCGGACAGGGGCTTAGACTTC. Protein: CASSLGPDRGLDF. Based on the CDR3 plus reference TRBV7-2 and TRBJ2-7, the full variable domain is GAGVSQSPSNKVTEKGKDVELRCDPISGHTALYWYRQSLGQGLEFLIYFQGNSAPDKSGLPSDRFSAERTGGSVSTLTIQRTQQEDSAVYLCASSLGPDRGLDFGPGTRLTVT.

The J gene is TRBJ1-3, the V gene TRBV5-1; 7 bases agree with TRBD1. The CDR3 has 17 residues. V gave up 0 bases and J gave up 4 bases; unmatched junction bases: 10. Germline V CDR1 and CDR2: SGHRS, YFSETQ. The CDR3 sequence is CASSLDRGFDFGNTIYF. CDR3 DNA: TGCGCCAGCAGCTTGGACAGGGGATTTGACTTCGGAAACACCATATATTTT.

The chain employs TRBV28 and TRBJ2-3, with D possibly matching TRBD2 (5 bases). The CDR3 consists of 14 residues. The germline CDR1 and CDR2 sequences are MDHEN and SYDVKM. The V end was cut by 5 bases, the J end by 0 bases, with 9 bases between. CDR3 coding DNA: TGTGCCAGCAGTCTCCGGACTAGCACAGATACGCAGTATTTT. Its translation is CASSLRTSTDTQYF.

The chain recombines TRBV5-1 with TRBJ2-3; D is uncertain. This CDR3 spans 13 amino acids. V dropped 4 bases and J dropped 5 bases, with 11 bases sitting between them. The germline V gene has CDR1 SGHRS and CDR2 YFSETQ. The CDR3 is CASSQPLGDTQYF. In nucleotides, the CDR3 is TGCGCCAGCAGCCAACCCCTAGGAGATACGCAGTATTTT. Supplemented by reference TRBV5-1 and TRBJ2-3, the full variable domain reads KAGVTQTPRYLIKTRGQQVTLSCSPISGHRSVSWYQQTPGQGLQFLFEYFSETQRNKGNFPGRFSGRQFSNSRSEMNVSTLELGDSALYLCASSQPLGDTQYFGPGTRLTVL.

The chain links TRBV11-2 to TRBJ1-2, with 7 bases matching TRBD1. CDR1 and CDR2 from the germline V gene are SGHAT and FQNNGV. This CDR3 spans 14 amino acids. Trimming took 0 bases from V and 7 from J; bases not matched to a gene: 5. CDR3 nucleotide sequence: TGTGCCAGCAGCTTAGAGATAGGGGGCAGTGGCTACACCTTC. Its protein is CASSLEIGGSGYTF.

The CDR3 loop reads CASGLPRISGDTGELFF. The CDR3 DNA sequence: TGTGCTAGTGGTTTGCCCCGGATTTCAGGGGACACCGGGGAGCTGTTTTTT. The rearrangement uses TRBV12-5 and TRBJ2-2; D might be TRBD1 (6 bases). The V and J ends lost 2 bases and 3 bases respectively, with 16 bases between them. The length of the CDR3 is 17 residues. Germline CDR1 LGHNT, CDR2 FRNRAP. Looking up the rest from reference TRBV12-5 and TRBJ2-2 gives the full variable domain: DARVTQTPRHKVTEMGQEVTMRCQPILGHNTVFWYRQTMMQGLELLAYFRNRAPLDDSGMPKDRFSAEMPDATLATLKIQPSEPRDSAVYFCASGLPRISGDTGELFFGEGSRLTVL.

The chain is built from TRBV12-5 and TRBJ1-1; no clear D. From germline, CDR1 is LGHNT and CDR2 FRNRAP. This CDR3 has 13 residues. V shed 2 bases and J shed 2 bases, with 6 bases lying between them. The CDR3 protein is CASGLFSNTEAFF. CDR3 nucleotide sequence: TGTGCTAGTGGTTTGTTTAGTAACACTGAAGCTTTCTTT. Variable domain in full (rest from reference TRBV12-5 and TRBJ1-1): DARVTQTPRHKVTEMGQEVTMRCQPILGHNTVFWYRQTMMQGLELLAYFRNRAPLDDSGMPKDRFSAEMPDATLATLKIQPSEPRDSAVYFCASGLFSNTEAFFGQGTRLTVV.

The gene calls are TRBV5-4 and TRBJ2-7; 8 bases are a match to TRBD1. V lost 0 bases, J lost 5 bases, and 1 base stayed unmatched. Germline assignment: CDR1 SGHNT and CDR2 YYREEE (reference sequence). The CDR3 covers 13 residues. The CDR3: CASSLVDRDEQYF. The DNA of the CDR3 is TGTGCCAGCAGCTTGGTGGACAGGGACGAGCAGTACTTC.

In this sample, this clone turned up once. J is TRBJ2-3 and V is TRBV9, with D possibly matching TRBD2 (6 bases). Per the germline V gene, CDR1 is SGDLS and CDR2 is YYNGEE. The CDR3 is 16 residues long. V lost 0 bases and J lost 6, with 17 bases in between. Here the CDR3 reads CASSVGGLASLDTQYF. Written as DNA, the CDR3 is TGTGCCAGCAGCGTAGGGGGTCTAGCGTCGTTGGATACGCAGTATTTT.

This chain links TRBV29-1 with TRBJ2-1; 9 bases align to TRBD1. V lost 5 bases to trimming and J lost 9 bases; unmatched junction nucleotides: 5. In germline, CDR1 is SQVTM, CDR2 ANQGSEA. The CDR3 runs to 12 residues. DNA of the CDR3: TGCAGCGTTATACCGGGACAGGGTGAGCAGTTCTTC. It codes for CSVIPGQGEQFF.

The chain employs TRBV6-5 and TRBJ1-2; D is perhaps TRBD1 (6 bases). This CDR3 has 16 amino acids. The germline V gene has CDR1 MNHEY and CDR2 SVGAGI. The V end was cut by 2 bases, the J end by 3 bases, with 16 bases between. The CDR3 loop reads CASSYLQGRSDYGYTF. DNA for the CDR3: TGTGCCAGCAGTTACCTACAGGGTAGAAGTGACTATGGCTACACCTTC.

V usage is TRBV29-1 and J usage is TRBJ2-7, with 8 nucleotides matching TRBD1. The CDR3 spans 14 residues. V trimming: 3 bases; J trimming: 6 bases; junction bases outside the gene matches: 10. Germline V gene lookup returns CDR1 SQVTM and CDR2 ANQGSEA. CDR3 loop: CSVEIFQGAFEQYF. Here the CDR3 DNA reads TGCAGCGTTGAGATCTTTCAGGGGGCTTTCGAGCAGTACTTC.

The J gene is TRBJ1-4, the V gene TRBV7-3; 7 bases are a match to TRBD1. Germline-derived CDR1 and CDR2 are SGHTA and FQGTGA. V gave up 4 bases and J gave up 3 bases; unmatched junction bases: 5. The CDR3 sequence is 15 residues long. The CDR3 DNA reads as TGTGCCAGCAGCTCATCAGGGGGAGCTAATGAAAAACTGTTTTTT. Translation gives CASSSSGGANEKLFF.

The J gene is TRBJ1-1, the V gene TRBV4-3; TRBD1 agrees at 10 bases. The CDR3 is 18 amino acids. V was clipped by 2 bases and J by 0 bases; unmatched bases: 9. CDR1 and CDR2 (germline): LGHNA, YSLEER. The DNA of the CDR3 is TGCGCCAGCAGCCAACTCGCCTCCGGGACAGGGGTGAACACTGAAGCTTTCTTT. It translates to CASSQLASGTGVNTEAFF.

This clone was seen a handful of times. V and J are TRBV19 and TRBJ1-2; TRBD1 matches 8 bases. The CDR3 extends over 13 amino acids. Trimming took 11 bases from V and 6 from J; bases not matched to a gene: 11. The germline gives CDR1 LNHDA, CDR2 SQIVND (reference sequence). The CDR3 protein is CAVQDRASDGYTF. DNA for the CDR3: TGTGCCGTACAGGACAGGGCGAGTGATGGCTACACCTTC.

The rearrangement links TRBV2 to TRBJ1-2; no definite D call. The germline CDR1 and CDR2 sequences are SNHLY and FYNNEI. The length of the CDR3 is 11 residues. V gave up 6 bases and J gave up 7 bases, with 9 bases separating them. The CDR3 sequence: CASRVSGGYTF. CDR3 nucleotide sequence: TGTGCCAGCAGGGTTTCCGGTGGCTACACCTTC.

The V call is TRBV5-1, the J call TRBJ2-3; D gene unclear. This CDR3 has 14 amino acids. V lost 0 bases to trimming and J lost 5 bases, with 10 bases between them. The germline gives CDR1 SGHRS, CDR2 YFSETQ. The CDR3 DNA is TGCGCCAGCAGCTTGGGAACTCCTCGAGATACGCAGTATTTT. It yields the protein CASSLGTPRDTQYF.

The chain uses TRBV7-3 and TRBJ2-7, with a tentative D call TRBD1 (6 bases). V was trimmed by 2 bases and J by 3 bases, leaving 11 bases between them. This CDR3 is built from 14 residues. Germline CDR1 is SGHTA and CDR2 is FQGTGA. The CDR3 here is CASSLGTRGYEQYF. The CDR3 DNA is TGTGCCAGCAGCTTAGGGACACGAGGCTACGAGCAGTACTTC.

The CDR3 region has the DNA TGTGCCAGCAGCTCCATAGCTGGCTACACCTTC. Protein product: CASSSIAGYTF. The chain carries TRBV5-6 and TRBJ1-2; D gene unclear. Germline V gives CDR1 SGHDT, CDR2 YYEEEE. There are 11 residues in the CDR3. V gave up 3 bases and J gave up 7 bases, with 7 bases separating them.

This chain links TRBV6-1 with TRBJ2-1, with D possibly matching TRBD1 (5 bases). Germline lookup yields CDR1 MNHNS and CDR2 SASEGT. The CDR3 contains 12 residues. The V end was cut by 5 bases, the J end by 10 bases, with 12 bases between. CDR3: CASSSQGQEQFF. In DNA form, the CDR3 reads TGTGCCAGCAGTAGCCAGGGTCAGGAGCAGTTCTTC.

The CDR3 here is CATTEGTVLYGYTF. In DNA form, the CDR3 reads TGTGCCACCACGGAGGGGACTGTGTTATATGGCTACACCTTC. The chain joins TRBV19 to TRBJ1-2, with D possibly TRBD1 on 5 matching bases. Trimming cost V 10 bases and J 5 bases, with 20 bases left between them. There are 14 residues in the CDR3. The germline V gene encodes CDR1 LNHDA and CDR2 SQIVND (reference sequence).